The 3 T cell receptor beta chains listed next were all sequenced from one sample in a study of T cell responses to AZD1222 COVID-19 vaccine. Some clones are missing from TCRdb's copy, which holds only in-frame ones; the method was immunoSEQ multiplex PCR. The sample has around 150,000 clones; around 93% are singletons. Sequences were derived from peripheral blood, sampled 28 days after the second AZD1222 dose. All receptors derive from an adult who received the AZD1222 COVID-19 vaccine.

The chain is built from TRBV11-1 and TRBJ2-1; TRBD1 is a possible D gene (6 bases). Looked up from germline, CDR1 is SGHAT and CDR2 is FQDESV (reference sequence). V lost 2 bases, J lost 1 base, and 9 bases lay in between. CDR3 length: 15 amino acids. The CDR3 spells CASSLFRGSYNEQFF. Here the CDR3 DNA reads TGTGCCAGCAGCTTATTTAGGGGGTCCTACAATGAGCAGTTCTTC.

The CDR3 is CASSLVAGGNYGYTF. DNA of the CDR3: TGCGCCAGCAGCTTGGTGGCAGGGGGCAATTATGGCTACACCTTC. The chain carries TRBV5-1 and TRBJ1-2; 8 nucleotides agree with TRBD1. The germline V gene has CDR1 SGHRS and CDR2 YFSETQ. CDR3 size: 15 residues. V lost 0 bases, J lost 5 bases, and 6 bases stayed unmatched.

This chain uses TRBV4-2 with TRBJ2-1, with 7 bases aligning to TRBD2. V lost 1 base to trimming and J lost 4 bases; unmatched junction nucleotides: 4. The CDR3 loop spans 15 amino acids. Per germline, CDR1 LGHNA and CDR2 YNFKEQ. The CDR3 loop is CASSQVTAGYNEQFF. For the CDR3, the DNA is TGTGCCAGCAGCCAAGTTACAGCGGGGTACAATGAGCAGTTCTTC.